These 10 T cell receptor beta chains share one sample of origin, sequenced in a study of shared clonotypes between healthy human individuals. The data were produced by immunoSEQ multiplex PCR, yet TCRdb's version contains in-frame clones alone and is incomplete. The data show roughly 120,000 clones, with around two thirds seen just once and roughly 24% held by the top ten. Sequencing was carried out using memory CD8+ T cells sorted from blood. Subset indicated: CD45RO+ cells pooled with CCR7-negative TemRA cells. The receptors were sampled from a woman under 40 in good health.

This chain uses TRBV19 with TRBJ1-2; 9 nucleotides match TRBD1. The germline gives CDR1 LNHDA, CDR2 SQIVND (reference sequence). The V segment lost 7 bases and the J segment 5 bases; nucleotides outside the gene matches: 11. The CDR3 runs to 15 residues. The CDR3 nucleotides are TGTGCCAGTACAACCATCAGTGACAGGGGGTATGGCTACACCTTC. The encoded protein is CASTTISDRGYGYTF.

The chain is built from TRBV5-1 and TRBJ1-2, with D possibly TRBD1 on 6 matching bases. Germline loops: CDR1 SGHRS, CDR2 YFSETQ. Trimming took 4 bases from V and 4 from J, leaving 11 bases between them. The CDR3 length is 13 residues. CDR3 nucleotide sequence: TGCGCCAGCAGCGATACAGGGAGCTATGGCTACACCTTC. It specifies CASSDTGSYGYTF.

This chain connects TRBV2 to TRBJ1-3; 7 bases fit TRBD1. The CDR3 is 16 residues long. Germline V lookup: CDR1 SNHLY, CDR2 FYNNEI. V was clipped by 7 bases and J by 9 bases; unmatched bases: 18. CDR3 sequence reads: CASNPVGDSLVPTIYF. The CDR3 DNA sequence: TGTGCCAGCAATCCCGTAGGGGACAGCCTCGTACCCACCATATATTTT.

This clone has ten or more counts. Distinct nucleotide sequences in the sample also encode this CDR3. This chain uses TRBV2 with TRBJ1-1; no clear D gene. The V end lost 6 bases, the J end lost 4 bases, and 15 bases lay between the germline ends. Germline V gene data show CDR1 as SNHLY and CDR2 as FYNNEI. CDR3 size: 14 residues. Written as DNA, the CDR3 is TGTGCCAGCAGAGACGGTCGAGGGTCCACTGAAGCTTTCTTT. Protein product: CASRDGRGSTEAFF.

The chain joins TRBV10-2 to TRBJ1-2; 7 bases align to TRBD1. CDR1 and CDR2 from the germline V gene are WSHSY and SAAADI. The V and J ends lost 3 bases and 0 bases, in that order; junction bases with no gene match: 7. The CDR3 sequence is 16 residues long. The CDR3 sequence is CASSDLRQGSNYGYTF. The CDR3, as DNA: TGCGCCAGCAGTGACTTAAGACAGGGTTCTAACTATGGCTACACCTTC.

This chain connects TRBV19 to TRBJ1-1; unclear D gene. V dropped 5 bases and J dropped 11 bases, with 12 bases sitting between them. Germline V gene lookup returns CDR1 LNHDA and CDR2 SQIVND (reference sequence). The CDR3 length is 11 residues. CDR3 in amino acids: CASSSGWPAFF. The CDR3 DNA is TGTGCCAGTAGTTCGGGCTGGCCCGCTTTCTTT. The full variable domain, in which reference TRBV19 and TRBJ1-1 provide the parts outside the CDR3, is DGGITQSPKYLFRKEGQNVTLSCEQNLNHDAMYWYRQDPGQGLRLIYYSQIVNDFQKGDIAEGYSVSREKKESFPLTVTSAQKNPTAFYLCASSSGWPAFFGQGTRLTVV.

This clone was observed a single time. The chain has TRBV25-1 and TRBJ1-1; weak D call: TRBD1 (5 bases). Looked up from germline, CDR1 is MGHDK and CDR2 is SYGVNS. Trimming left V 2 bases short and J 6 bases short, with 13 bases between. The CDR3 sequence is 14 residues long. As DNA, the CDR3 is TGTGCCAGCAGTGAAGGGGGGGAGTCGGCTGAAGCTTTCTTT. Translation: CASSEGGESAEAFF.

V and J are TRBV9 and TRBJ2-3; D is unresolved. Trimming cost V 7 bases and J 5 bases, with 14 bases left between them. Germline CDR1 SGDLS, CDR2 YYNGEE. The CDR3 is made up of 13 amino acids. CDR3 amino acids: CASAASWEDTQYF. In DNA, the CDR3 is TGTGCCAGCGCTGCTTCCTGGGAAGATACGCAGTATTTT.

Of note for this clone: Other DNA sequences in the sample encode the same CDR3. The V call is TRBV7-9, the J call TRBJ2-1; 7 bases agree with TRBD2. Trimming at V came to 5 bases and at J to 2 bases, leaving 9 bases not matched to a gene. This CDR3 has 16 residues. The germline V gene encodes CDR1 SEHNR and CDR2 FQNEAQ (reference sequence). The CDR3 spells CASSPRGGSAYNEQFF. CDR3 coding DNA: TGTGCCAGCAGCCCCCGGGGAGGGTCGGCCTACAATGAGCAGTTCTTC. The full variable domain, in which reference TRBV7-9 and TRBJ2-1 provide the parts outside the CDR3, is DTGVSQNPRHKITKRGQNVTFRCDPISEHNRLYWYRQTLGQGPEFLTYFQNEAQLEKSRLLSDRFSAERPKGSFSTLEIQRTEQGDSAMYLCASSPRGGSAYNEQFFGPGTRLTVL.

Concerning this clone: It may be a read error: a sequence one base away is much more abundant. Other DNA sequences in this sample translate to the same CDR3. This chain links TRBV11-2 with TRBJ1-2; no reliable D call. The germline gives CDR1 SGHAT, CDR2 FQNNGV. The CDR3 sequence is 12 residues long. The CDR3 coding sequence is TGTGCCAGCAGCTTAGACCAGAATGGCTACACTTTC. This translates into CASSLDQNGYTF. The full variable domain, with the rest looked up from reference TRBV11-2 and TRBJ1-2, is EAGVAQSPRYKIIEKRQSVAFWCNPISGHATLYWYQQILGQGPKLLIQFQNNGVVDDSQLPKDRFSAERLKGVDSTLKIQPAKLEDSAVYLCASSLDQNGYTFGSGTRLTVV.